This TCR beta chain was profiled in a study of cytomegalovirus exposure and HLA in healthy donors. About the study: Inside one of the first data releases sat about 85 million unique TCRs taken from HLA-typed donors.

On this clone itself: Antigen specificity is unknown.

This CDR3 is 15 amino acids long. Germline V gene lookup returns CDR1 ENHRY and CDR2 SYGVKD. Trimming took 6 bases from V and 0 from J; bases not matched to a gene: 6. 60 Vbeta and 13 Jbeta primers were used in PCR. Clones were read by immunoSEQ multiplex PCR, and TCRdb kept only the in-frame ones, dropping some. The table includes fewer than 65,000 clones, 73% detected once. Study-level results: A few CMV-associated chains proved CMV antigen-specific in vitro. What a later analysis reportedly showed was that an Asian-associated ancestry cluster had fewer N-insertions than the approximately 720-donor mean.

The chain uses TRBV10-3 and TRBJ2-3, with 7 bases matching TRBD1. The sequenced sample consisted of PBMCs. The clonotype originates from a man aged 45-65 years in good health and CMV-seronegative. This CDR3 is CAIRETGTSTDTQYF. In DNA, the CDR3 is TGTGCCATCAGGGAGACAGGGACGAGCACAGATACGCAGTATTTT.